One sample yielded the 11 T cell receptor beta chains listed below, sequenced in a study of blood T cell repertoires in COVID-19. Assay used: immunoSEQ multiplex PCR; TCRdb lists only in-frame clones, some missing. The repertoire holds roughly 76,000 clones, around 78% seen once, with 15% to 17% in the top ten. Sequencing used peripheral blood. These receptors were obtained from a human donor in a cohort sampled during active COVID-19.

V is TRBV3-1 (or the pseudogene TRBV3-2) and J is TRBJ2-3; 13 bases line up with TRBD2. V lost 3 bases to trimming and J lost 6 bases; unmatched junction nucleotides: 12. CDR1 and CDR2 from the germline V gene are LGHDT and YNNKEL (reference sequence). This CDR3 comprises 18 residues. CDR3 residues: CASSQYSGTSGTRDTQYF. The CDR3 bases are TGTGCCAGCAGCCAGTACTCCGGGACTAGCGGGACAAGGGATACGCAGTATTTT.

The V gene is TRBV6-5, the J gene TRBJ2-4; D is uncertain. Germline CDR1 reads MNHEY; CDR2 reads SVGAGI. Trimming took off 7 bases at V and 1 base at J, with 14 bases between the two ends. The CDR3 has 15 amino acids. CDR3 sequence reads: CASKGFKEAKNIQYF. CDR3 nucleotide sequence: TGTGCCAGCAAAGGTTTCAAGGAGGCCAAAAACATTCAGTACTTC.

V gene TRBV18 combines with J gene TRBJ1-1, with 8 bases matching TRBD1. The CDR3 has 16 amino acids. The germline V gene encodes CDR1 KGHSH and CDR2 LQKENI. With 0 bases clipped from V and 4 bases from J, the junction kept 7 bases outside the gene matches. This CDR3 is CASSPPLVQGATEAFF. The CDR3 nucleotides are TGTGCCAGCTCACCACCTCTCGTTCAGGGGGCCACTGAAGCTTTCTTT.

The chain recombines TRBV4-2 with TRBJ2-2; TRBD2 matches at 10 bases. Germline lookup yields CDR1 LGHNA and CDR2 YNFKEQ. The V and J ends lost 3 bases and 5 bases, in that order; junction bases with no gene match: 12. The CDR3 contains 18 residues. The CDR3 protein is CASSHPGLADAGTGELFF. The CDR3 DNA reads as TGTGCCAGCAGCCATCCTGGACTAGCGGACGCGGGGACCGGGGAGCTGTTTTTT.

This clone occurred once. The V gene is TRBV7-6, the J gene TRBJ2-7; no firm D call. The germline V gene encodes CDR1 SGHVS and CDR2 FNYEAQ. The CDR3 spans 12 residues. Trimming stripped 5 bases from V and 0 bases from J, with 5 bases between. CDR3 sequence reads: CASSPSSYEQYF. For the CDR3, the DNA is TGTGCCAGCAGCCCGAGCTCCTACGAGCAGTACTTC.

The chain links TRBV25-1 to TRBJ2-5; 11 bases align to TRBD1. Germline assignment: CDR1 MGHDK and CDR2 SYGVNS. CDR3 length: 15 amino acids. Losses at the gene ends were 6 bases for V and 5 bases for J; bases not matched to a gene: 8. The CDR3: CASRDTDRGRETQYF. The CDR3 DNA reads as TGTGCCAGCAGGGATACGGACAGGGGGCGGGAGACCCAGTACTTC.

The V gene is TRBV14, the J gene TRBJ2-7; no reliable D call. With 3 bases removed from V and 3 bases from J, the gap between germline ends came to 12 bases. Germline V CDR1 and CDR2: SGHDN, FVKESK. The CDR3 runs 14 residues. The CDR3 region has the DNA TGTGCCAGCAGCCAGGATACAGTGGACTACGAGCAGTACTTC. This gives the protein CASSQDTVDYEQYF.

The chain has TRBV10-3 and TRBJ2-7; 14 bases match TRBD2. This CDR3 comprises 17 residues. V lost 2 bases, J lost 0 bases, and 3 bases stayed unmatched. From germline, CDR1 is ENHRY and CDR2 SYGVKD. The DNA of the CDR3 is TGTGCCATCAGTGAGCTCGGGACTAGCGGGAGCTCCTACGAGCAGTACTTC. Protein product: CAISELGTSGSSYEQYF.

V and J are TRBV6-2 or TRBV6-3 and TRBJ2-7, with 8 positions matching TRBD1. With V trimmed by 4 bases and J by 4 bases, 9 bases remained unmatched. CDR1 is MNHEY, CDR2 SVGEGT, per germline. The CDR3 has 15 amino acids. The CDR3 here is CASSSRGRGLYEQYF. The CDR3 DNA reads as TGTGCCAGCAGTTCCCGTGGCAGGGGGCTTTACGAGCAGTACTTC.

The chain couples TRBV5-1 to TRBJ1-2, with TRBD1 matching 7 bases. Trimming took 4 bases from V and 4 from J; bases not matched to a gene: 16. Germline V CDR1 and CDR2: SGHRS, YFSETQ. The CDR3 is 17 amino acids. CDR3 sequence: CASSRGDAQGGPYGYTF. The DNA for the CDR3 is TGCGCCAGCAGCAGAGGGGACGCCCAAGGGGGCCCCTATGGCTACACCTTC.

The chain joins TRBV19 to TRBJ1-6; D is unresolved. V was cut by 8 bases and J by 10 bases, with 15 bases left in between. This CDR3 region has 13 residues. CDR1 and CDR2 (germline): LNHDA, SQIVND (reference sequence). This chain's CDR3 is CASGRQERSPLHF. For the CDR3, the DNA is TGTGCCAGTGGGAGACAAGAGAGATCACCCCTCCACTTT.